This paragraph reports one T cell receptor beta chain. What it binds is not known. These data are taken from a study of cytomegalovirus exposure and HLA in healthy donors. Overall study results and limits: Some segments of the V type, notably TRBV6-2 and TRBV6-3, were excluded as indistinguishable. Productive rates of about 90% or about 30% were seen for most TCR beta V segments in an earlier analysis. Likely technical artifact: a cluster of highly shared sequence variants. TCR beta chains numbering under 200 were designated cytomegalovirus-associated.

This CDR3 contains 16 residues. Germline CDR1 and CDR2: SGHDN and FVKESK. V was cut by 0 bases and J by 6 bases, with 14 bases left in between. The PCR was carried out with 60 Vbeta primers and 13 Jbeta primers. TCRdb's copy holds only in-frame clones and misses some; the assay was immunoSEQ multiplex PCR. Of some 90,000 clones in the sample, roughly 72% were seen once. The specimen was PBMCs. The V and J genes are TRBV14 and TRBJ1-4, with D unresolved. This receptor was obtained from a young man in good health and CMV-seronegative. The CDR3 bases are TGTGCCAGCAGCCAAGATGTCCACGTAGGAGATGAAAAACTGTTTTTT. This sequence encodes CASSQDVHVGDEKLFF.